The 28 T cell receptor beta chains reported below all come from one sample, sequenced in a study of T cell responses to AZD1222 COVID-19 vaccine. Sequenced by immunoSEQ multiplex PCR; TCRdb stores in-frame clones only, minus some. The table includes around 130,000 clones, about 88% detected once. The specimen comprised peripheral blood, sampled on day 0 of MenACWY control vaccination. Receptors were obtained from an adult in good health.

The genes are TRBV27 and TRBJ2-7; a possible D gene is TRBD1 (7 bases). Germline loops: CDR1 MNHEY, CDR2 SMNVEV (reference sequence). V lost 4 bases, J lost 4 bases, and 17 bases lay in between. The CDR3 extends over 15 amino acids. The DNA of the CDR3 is TGTGCCAGCAGTTCTGGCGGAGGGGGCAAATACGAGCAGTACTTC. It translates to CASSSGGGGKYEQYF.

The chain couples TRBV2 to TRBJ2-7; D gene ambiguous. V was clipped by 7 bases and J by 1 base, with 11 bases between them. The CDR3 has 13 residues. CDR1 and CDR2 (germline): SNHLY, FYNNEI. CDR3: CASNTRLSYEQYF. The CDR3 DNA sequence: TGTGCCAGCAATACCAGGCTTTCCTACGAGCAGTACTTC.

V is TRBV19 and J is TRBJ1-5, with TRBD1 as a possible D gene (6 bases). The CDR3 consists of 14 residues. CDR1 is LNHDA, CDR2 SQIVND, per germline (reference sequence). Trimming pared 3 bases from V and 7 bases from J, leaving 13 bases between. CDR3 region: CASSMGTPLQPQHF. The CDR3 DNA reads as TGTGCCAGTAGTATGGGGACACCCCTCCAGCCCCAGCATTTT.

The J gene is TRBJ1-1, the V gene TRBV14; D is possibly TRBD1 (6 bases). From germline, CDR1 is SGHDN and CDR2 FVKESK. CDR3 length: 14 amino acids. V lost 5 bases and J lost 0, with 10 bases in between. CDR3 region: CASSSDRLNTEAFF. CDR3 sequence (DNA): TGTGCCAGCAGCTCCGACAGGCTGAACACTGAAGCTTTCTTT.

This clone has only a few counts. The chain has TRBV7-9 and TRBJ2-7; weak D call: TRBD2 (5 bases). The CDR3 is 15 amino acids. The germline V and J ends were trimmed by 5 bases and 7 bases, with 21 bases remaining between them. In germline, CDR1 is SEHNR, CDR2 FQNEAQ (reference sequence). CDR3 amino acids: CASSQYKAGYREQYF. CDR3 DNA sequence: TGTGCCAGCAGCCAATACAAGGCGGGCTACCGGGAGCAGTACTTC.

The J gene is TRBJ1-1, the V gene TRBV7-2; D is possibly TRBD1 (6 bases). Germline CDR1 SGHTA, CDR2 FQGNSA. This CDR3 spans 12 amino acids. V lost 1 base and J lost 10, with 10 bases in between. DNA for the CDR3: TGTGCCAGCAGCTTAGGGGTCAGGGGAGCTTTCTTT. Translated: CASSLGVRGAFF.

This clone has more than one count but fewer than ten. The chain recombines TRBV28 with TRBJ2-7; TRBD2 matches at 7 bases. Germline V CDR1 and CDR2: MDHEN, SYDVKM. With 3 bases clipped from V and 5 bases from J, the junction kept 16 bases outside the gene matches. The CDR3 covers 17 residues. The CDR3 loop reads CASSFYVAGALGDEQYF. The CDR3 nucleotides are TGTGCCAGCAGTTTCTATGTGGCGGGAGCTCTCGGGGACGAGCAGTACTTC.

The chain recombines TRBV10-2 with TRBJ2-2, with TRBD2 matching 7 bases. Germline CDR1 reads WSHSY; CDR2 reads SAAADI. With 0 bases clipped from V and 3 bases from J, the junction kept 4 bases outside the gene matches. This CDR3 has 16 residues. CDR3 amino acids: CASSESGGMYTGELFF. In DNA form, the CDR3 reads TGCGCCAGCAGTGAGTCGGGGGGGATGTACACCGGGGAGCTGTTTTTT.

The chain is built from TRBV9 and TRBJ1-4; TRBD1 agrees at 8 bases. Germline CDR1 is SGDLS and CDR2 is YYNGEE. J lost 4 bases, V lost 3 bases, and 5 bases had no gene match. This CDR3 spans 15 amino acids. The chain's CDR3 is CASSGATGVNEKLFF. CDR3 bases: TGTGCCAGCAGCGGAGCGACAGGGGTTAATGAAAAACTGTTTTTT.

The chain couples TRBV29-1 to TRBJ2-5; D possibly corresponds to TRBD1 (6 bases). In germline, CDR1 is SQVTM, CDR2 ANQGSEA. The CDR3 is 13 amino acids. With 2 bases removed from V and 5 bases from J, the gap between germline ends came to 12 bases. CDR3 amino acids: CSVEITGPETQYF. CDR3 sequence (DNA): TGCAGCGTTGAAATAACAGGGCCGGAGACCCAGTACTTC. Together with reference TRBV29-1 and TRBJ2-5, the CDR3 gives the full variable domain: SAVISQKPSRDICQRGTSLTIQCQVDSQVTMMFWYRQQPGQSLTLIATANQGSEATYESGFVIDKFPISRPNLTFSTLTVSNMSPEDSSIYLCSVEITGPETQYFGPGTRLLVL.

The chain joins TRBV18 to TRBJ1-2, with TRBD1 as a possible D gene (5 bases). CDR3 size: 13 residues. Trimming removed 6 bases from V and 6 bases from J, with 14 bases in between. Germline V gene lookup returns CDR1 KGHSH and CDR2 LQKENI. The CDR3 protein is CASSQGVQDGYTF. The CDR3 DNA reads TGTGCCAGCTCCCAGGGTGTACAGGATGGCTACACCTTC.

CDR3 bases: TGTGCCATCAGTGCAACCCCGAGCGGGAGCGGTAGCTCCTACAATGAGCAGTTCTTC. The encoded protein is CAISATPSGSGSSYNEQFF. V gene TRBV10-3 combines with J gene TRBJ2-1, with 8 bases fitting TRBD2. CDR3 length: 19 residues. J gave up 0 bases and V 4 bases, and 14 bases lay outside the gene matches. In germline, CDR1 is ENHRY, CDR2 SYGVKD.

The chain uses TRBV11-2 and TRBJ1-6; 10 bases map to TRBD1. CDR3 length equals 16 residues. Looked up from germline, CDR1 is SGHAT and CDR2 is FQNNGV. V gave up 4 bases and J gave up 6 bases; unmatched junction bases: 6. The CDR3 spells CASSSLRQGANSPLHF. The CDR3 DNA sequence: TGTGCCAGCAGCTCGCTTCGACAGGGGGCTAATTCACCCCTCCACTTT.

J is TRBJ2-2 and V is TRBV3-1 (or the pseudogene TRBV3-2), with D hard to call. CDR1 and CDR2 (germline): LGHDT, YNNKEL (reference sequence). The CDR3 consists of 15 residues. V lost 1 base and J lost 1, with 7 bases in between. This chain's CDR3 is CASSQGFGNTGELFF. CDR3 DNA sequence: TGTGCCAGCAGCCAAGGTTTCGGGAACACCGGGGAGCTGTTTTTT.

CDR3 residues: CASSNQGRGSYEQYF. As DNA, the CDR3 is TGTGCCAGCAGCAATCAGGGGAGAGGGTCCTACGAGCAGTACTTC. This chain connects TRBV27 to TRBJ2-7, with TRBD1 as a possible D gene (6 bases). CDR1 and CDR2 from the germline V gene are MNHEY and SMNVEV (reference sequence). The V end lost 6 bases, the J end lost 1 base, and 16 bases lay between the germline ends. The CDR3 spans 15 residues.

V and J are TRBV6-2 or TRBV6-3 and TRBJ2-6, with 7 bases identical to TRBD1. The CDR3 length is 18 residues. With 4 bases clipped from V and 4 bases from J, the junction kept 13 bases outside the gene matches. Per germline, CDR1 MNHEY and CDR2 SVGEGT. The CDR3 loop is CASSSTTGLPSGANVLTF. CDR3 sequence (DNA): TGTGCCAGCAGTTCCACGACAGGGCTCCCCTCCGGGGCCAACGTCCTGACTTTC.

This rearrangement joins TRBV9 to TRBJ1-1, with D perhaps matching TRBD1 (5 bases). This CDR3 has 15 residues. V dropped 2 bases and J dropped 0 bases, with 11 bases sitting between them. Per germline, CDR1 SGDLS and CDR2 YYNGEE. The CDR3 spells CASSVLGGVNTEAFF. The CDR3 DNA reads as TGTGCCAGCAGCGTCTTAGGAGGGGTGAACACTGAAGCTTTCTTT.

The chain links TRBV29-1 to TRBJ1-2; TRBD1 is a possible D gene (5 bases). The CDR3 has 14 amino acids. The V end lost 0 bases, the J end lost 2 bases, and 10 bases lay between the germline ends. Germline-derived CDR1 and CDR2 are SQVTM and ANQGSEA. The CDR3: CSVEETGGNYGYTF. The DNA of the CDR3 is TGCAGCGTTGAAGAGACCGGGGGAAACTATGGCTACACCTTC.

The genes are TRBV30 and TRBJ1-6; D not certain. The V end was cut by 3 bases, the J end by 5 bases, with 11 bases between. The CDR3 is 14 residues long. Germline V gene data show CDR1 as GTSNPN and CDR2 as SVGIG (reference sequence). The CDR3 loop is CAWSGGGDNSPLHF. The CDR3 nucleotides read TGTGCCTGGAGCGGTGGTGGGGATAATTCACCCCTCCACTTT.

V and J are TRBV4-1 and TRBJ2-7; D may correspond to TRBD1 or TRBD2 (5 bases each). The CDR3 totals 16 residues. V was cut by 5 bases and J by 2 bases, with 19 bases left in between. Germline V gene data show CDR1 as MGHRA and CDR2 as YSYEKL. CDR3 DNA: TGCGCCAGCAGCACGATCCGGGGCACCAACCCCTACGAGCAGTACTTC. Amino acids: CASSTIRGTNPYEQYF.

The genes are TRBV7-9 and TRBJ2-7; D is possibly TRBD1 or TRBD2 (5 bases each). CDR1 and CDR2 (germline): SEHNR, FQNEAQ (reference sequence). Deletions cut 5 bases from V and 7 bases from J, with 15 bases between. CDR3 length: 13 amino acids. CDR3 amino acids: CASSRGSLREQYF. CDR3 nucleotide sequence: TGTGCCAGCAGCCGGGGCAGCCTTAGGGAGCAGTACTTC.

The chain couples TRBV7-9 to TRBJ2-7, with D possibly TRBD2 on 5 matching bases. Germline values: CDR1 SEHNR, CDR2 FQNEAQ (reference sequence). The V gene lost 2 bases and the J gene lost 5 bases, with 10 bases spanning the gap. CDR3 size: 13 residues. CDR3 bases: TGTGCCAGCAGCTTACGGGATACGGACGAGCAGTACTTC. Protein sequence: CASSLRDTDEQYF.

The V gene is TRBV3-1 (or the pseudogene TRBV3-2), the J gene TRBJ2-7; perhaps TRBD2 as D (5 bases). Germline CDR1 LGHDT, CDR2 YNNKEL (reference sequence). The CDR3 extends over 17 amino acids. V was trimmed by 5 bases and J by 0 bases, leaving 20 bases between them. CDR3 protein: CASSSTNLAGLSYEQYF. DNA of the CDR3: TGTGCCAGCAGCTCTACTAATCTGGCGGGCCTCTCCTACGAGCAGTACTTC.

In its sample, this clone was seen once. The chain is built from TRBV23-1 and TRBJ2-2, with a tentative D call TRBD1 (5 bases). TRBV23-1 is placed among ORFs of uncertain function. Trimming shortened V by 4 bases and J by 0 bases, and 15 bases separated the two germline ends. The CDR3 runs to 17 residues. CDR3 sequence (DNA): TGCGCCAGCAGTCGTTGGCCTGGACATCCGAACACCGGGGAGCTGTTTTTT. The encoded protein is CASSRWPGHPNTGELFF.

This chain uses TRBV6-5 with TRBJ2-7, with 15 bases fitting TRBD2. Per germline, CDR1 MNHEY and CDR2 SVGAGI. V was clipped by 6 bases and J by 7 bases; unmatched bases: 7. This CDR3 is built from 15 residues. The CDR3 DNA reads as TGTGCCAGCAGCCGGACTAGCGGGAGGGCCGAAGAGCAGTACTTC. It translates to CASSRTSGRAEEQYF.

The CDR3 nucleotides read TGTGCCAGTACCCCATGGGGACTCCAGGCCAATCAGCCCCAGCATTTT. Translating gives CASTPWGLQANQPQHF. This sequence joins TRBV19 and TRBJ1-5; D is possibly TRBD1 (5 bases). This CDR3 region has 16 residues. Trimming removed 7 bases from V and 3 bases from J, with 19 bases in between. CDR1 and CDR2 (germline): LNHDA, SQIVND (reference sequence).

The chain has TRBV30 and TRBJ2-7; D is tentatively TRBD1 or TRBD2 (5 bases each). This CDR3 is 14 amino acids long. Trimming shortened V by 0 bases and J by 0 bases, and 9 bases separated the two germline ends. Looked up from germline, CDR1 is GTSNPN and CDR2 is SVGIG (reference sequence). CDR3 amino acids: CAWSVPGTSYEQYF. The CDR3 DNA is TGTGCCTGGAGTGTACCAGGGACCTCCTACGAGCAGTACTTC.

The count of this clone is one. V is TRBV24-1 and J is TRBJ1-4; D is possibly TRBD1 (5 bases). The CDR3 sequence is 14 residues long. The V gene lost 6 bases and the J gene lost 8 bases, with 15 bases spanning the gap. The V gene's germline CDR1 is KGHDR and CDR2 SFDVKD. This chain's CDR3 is CATSPGGVAEKLFF. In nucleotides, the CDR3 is TGTGCCACCAGTCCGGGAGGGGTGGCGGAAAAACTGTTTTTT.